Listed here are 2 T cell receptor beta chains from one sample, sequenced in a study of spatial heterogeneity in lung cancer. Study-level findings and limits: Mutation counts in tumors were tracked by counts of expanded intratumoral alpha and beta TCRs.

A single record per CDR3 protein comes from TCRdb applying MiXCR to the 5' RACE reads. The sample shows 1,000 to 1,500 distinct CDR3 sequences, roughly 29% of them seen only once. Their specific antigens are unknown. Time point reported: sample taken at primary tumor resection. This specimen consisted of lung tumor tissue, obtained at surgery. These receptors were obtained from a male donor with early-stage non-small cell lung cancer.

Note on this clonotype: This beta chain represents an off-target read in a library built for alpha chains; its size is of limited meaning. The chain joins TRBV5-1 to TRBJ2-5, with unresolved D. The CDR3 spans 11 residues. V was clipped by 4 bases and J by 12 bases, with 13 bases between them. Per germline, CDR1 SGHRS and CDR2 YFSETQ. The CDR3 here is CASSGDGPKYF. The DNA of the CDR3 is TGCGCCAGCAGCGGAGACGGGCCAAAGTACTTC.

A few counts support this clonotype. The library was prepared for alpha chains; this beta chain is a stray read, so its frequency means little. The chain joins TRBV4-3 to TRBJ2-7; D might be TRBD1 (6 bases). V was trimmed by 3 bases and J by 1 base, leaving 10 bases between them. This CDR3 region has 14 residues. From germline, CDR1 is LGHNA and CDR2 YSLEER. DNA for the CDR3: TGCGCCAGCAGCCAGGGGACATCTTCCTACGAGCAGTACTTC. Its protein is CASSQGTSSYEQYF.